Below are 18 T cell receptor beta chains sequenced from a single sample in a study of blood T cells in healthy people across ages. Primed by a sample-barcoded 5' primer and a J-beta primer mix, a second PCR proceeded for 7 to 11 cycles. TCRdb called the 5' RACE reads again in MiXCR, with one record for every CDR3 protein. The table lists 1.5 million to 2 million distinct CDR3 sequences, 34% of them singletons. The source material was blood. These receptors all come from a woman aged 30 to 39 in good health.

This chain joins TRBV10-3 and TRBJ1-1, with 7 nucleotides matching TRBD1. J lost 1 base, V lost 6 bases, and 5 bases had no gene match. This CDR3 spans 14 amino acids. The germline V gene encodes CDR1 ENHRY and CDR2 SYGVKD. The chain's CDR3 is CAISNWTGNTEAFF. The CDR3 region has the DNA TGTGCCATCAGCAATTGGACAGGGAACACTGAAGCTTTCTTT.

V gene TRBV9 combines with J gene TRBJ2-5; D remains ambiguous. Trimming removed 0 bases from V and 0 bases from J, with 9 bases in between. Germline V gives CDR1 SGDLS, CDR2 YYNGEE. This CDR3 has 15 amino acids. The CDR3 DNA reads as TGTGCCAGCAGCGTAGGGCCGTCTAACCAAGAGACCCAGTACTTC. Translation: CASSVGPSNQETQYF.

This clonotype was seen repeatedly, ten times or more. The chain has TRBV9 and TRBJ2-1; possibly TRBD2 for D (6 bases). This CDR3 has 15 amino acids. Per germline, CDR1 SGDLS and CDR2 YYNGEE. The V gene lost 0 bases and the J gene lost 2 bases, with 9 bases spanning the gap. The CDR3 nucleotides read TGTGCCAGCAGCGTAGGGAGGGTTACCTACAATGAGCAGTTCTTC. It yields the protein CASSVGRVTYNEQFF.

The chain employs TRBV6-1 and TRBJ2-1; TRBD2 matches 11 bases. CDR3 length equals 17 residues. Germline assignment: CDR1 MNHNS and CDR2 SASEGT. V was clipped by 6 bases and J by 8 bases; unmatched bases: 15. CDR3 residues: CASRPVSGRAVGDEQFF. CDR3 nucleotide sequence: TGTGCCAGCAGGCCGGTTAGCGGGAGGGCCGTAGGAGATGAGCAGTTCTTC.

This clonotype has a count of ten or more. This chain joins TRBV29-1 and TRBJ1-2; 8 bases fit TRBD1. The J segment lost 3 bases and the V segment lost 7 bases, leaving 4 bases of the junction unmatched. The CDR3 loop spans 12 amino acids. Per the germline V gene, CDR1 is SQVTM and CDR2 is ANQGSEA. CDR3 in DNA: TGCAGCGGGGTACAGGGGGACTATGGCTACACCTTC. It encodes CSGVQGDYGYTF.

In DNA, the CDR3 is TGTGCCATCGTGGGAACACAGGGGGCCAGCACAGATACGCAGTATTTT. Translating gives CAIVGTQGASTDTQYF. The rearrangement uses TRBV10-3 and TRBJ2-3; 9 nucleotides match TRBD1. The CDR3 is 16 residues long. V was clipped by 8 bases and J by 0 bases; unmatched bases: 9. Germline loops: CDR1 ENHRY, CDR2 SYGVKD.

This clonotype has a handful of counts. The chain uses TRBV3-1 and TRBJ2-5, with no clear D. The CDR3 covers 13 residues. V was pared by 3 bases and J by 2 bases, with 7 bases between. The germline V gene encodes CDR1 LGHDT and CDR2 YNNKEL (reference sequence). DNA for the CDR3: TGTGCCAGCAGCCAGATACCGCAAGAGACCCAGTACTTC. The encoded protein is CASSQIPQETQYF.

The table lists this clonotype with a few counts. The chain has TRBV7-9 and TRBJ2-7; no clear D gene. The germline V gene has CDR1 SEHNR and CDR2 FQNEAQ (reference sequence). The length of the CDR3 is 13 residues. V was pared by 5 bases and J by 3 bases, with 11 bases between. CDR3 in DNA: TGTGCCAGCAGCCCACAAGTGAACTACGAGCAGTACTTC. Protein product: CASSPQVNYEQYF.

The sample holds a few counts of this clonotype. V and J are TRBV4-1 and TRBJ1-1, with D possibly TRBD1 on 5 matching bases. CDR1 and CDR2 (germline): MGHRA, YSYEKL. The CDR3 length is 15 residues. V was clipped by 0 bases and J by 5 bases, with 13 bases between them. The CDR3 here is CASSQDSQGTTEAFF. The CDR3 DNA follows: TGCGCCAGCAGCCAAGATTCCCAGGGAACAACTGAAGCTTTCTTT.

This clonotype was detected only a few times. The chain joins TRBV2 to TRBJ2-1, with 9 nucleotides matching TRBD2. V lost 0 bases, J lost 5 bases, and 5 bases stayed unmatched. There are 16 residues in the CDR3. Germline CDR1 SNHLY, CDR2 FYNNEI. The CDR3 DNA sequence: TGTGCCAGCAGTGAAGCCGGCGGGGGGGCTGACAATGAGCAGTTCTTC. This gives the protein CASSEAGGGADNEQFF.

This chain joins TRBV27 and TRBJ2-7, with a tentative D call TRBD2 (5 bases). The CDR3 is 16 amino acids. Trimming shortened V by 6 bases and J by 1 base, and 19 bases separated the two germline ends. The germline V gene encodes CDR1 MNHEY and CDR2 SMNVEV (reference sequence). The CDR3 protein is CASRPRGGILSYEQYF. Written as DNA, the CDR3 is TGTGCCAGCAGGCCCCGTGGAGGAATTTTATCCTACGAGCAGTACTTC.

This clonotype was seen more than once but under ten times. This sequence joins TRBV20-1 and TRBJ1-5; D not resolved. The ends were cut back, 4 bases at V and 6 bases at J, with 10 bases in the middle. CDR3 size: 12 residues. Germline V gene sequence: CDR1 DFQATT, CDR2 SNEGSKA (reference sequence). The CDR3 nucleotides are TGCAGTGCTAAGCCAGGAGGTCAGCCCCAGCATTTT. Protein: CSAKPGGQPQHF.

This clonotype was observed many times. The gene calls are TRBV20-1 and TRBJ1-6; D is ambiguous. This CDR3 is built from 12 residues. Trimming shortened V by 3 bases and J by 8 bases, and 8 bases separated the two germline ends. Germline V gene data show CDR1 as DFQATT and CDR2 as SNEGSKA (reference sequence). CDR3 coding DNA: TGCAGTGCTAGCACAGCAGATTCACCCCTCCACTTT. This translates into CSASTADSPLHF.

This clonotype was counted between two and nine times. The gene calls are TRBV5-6 and TRBJ2-5, with a weak D call TRBD2 (6 bases). Germline V gene data show CDR1 as SGHDT and CDR2 as YYEEEE. V lost 3 bases and J 3 bases, leaving 9 bases between the germline ends. The CDR3 extends over 13 amino acids. CDR3 DNA: TGTGCCAGCAGCTCGGACTATAAAGAGACCCAGTACTTC. This translates into CASSSDYKETQYF.

V is TRBV20-1 and J is TRBJ2-3, with D tentatively TRBD2 (6 bases). Per the germline V gene, CDR1 is DFQATT and CDR2 is SNEGSKA (reference sequence). Trimming stripped 5 bases from V and 2 bases from J, with 17 bases between. The CDR3 is 15 residues long. The CDR3 DNA is TGCAGTGCTGAGACCGGGACTTCAATCACAGATACGCAGTATTTT. Its translation is CSAETGTSITDTQYF.

This clonotype was counted many times. The gene calls are TRBV12-3 or TRBV12-4 and TRBJ2-3; possibly TRBD2 for D (5 bases). This CDR3 spans 14 amino acids. V was pared by 5 bases and J by 6 bases, with 15 bases between. Here the CDR3 DNA reads TGTGCCAGCAGTCAGCCCCCGGGGTCTGATACGCAGTATTTT. It specifies CASSQPPGSDTQYF.

This chain's CDR3 is CASSSIQGSSGPYEQYF. DNA of the CDR3: TGTGCCAGCAGCTCCATACAAGGGAGTAGCGGACCTTACGAGCAGTACTTC. The chain recombines TRBV7-9 with TRBJ2-7, with D possibly matching TRBD2 (6 bases). Trimming took off 4 bases at V and 4 bases at J, with 23 bases between the two ends. Germline CDR1 SEHNR, CDR2 FQNEAQ (reference sequence). The CDR3 runs to 17 residues.

The chain carries TRBV20-1 and TRBJ2-1; D may be TRBD2 (6 bases). CDR1 is DFQATT and CDR2 is SNEGSKA in the germline V gene (reference sequence). Trimming pared 6 bases from V and 4 bases from J, leaving 19 bases between. The length of the CDR3 is 15 residues. The CDR3 sequence is CSAYPSSEVYNEQFF. CDR3 sequence (DNA): TGCAGTGCCTACCCTTCTAGCGAAGTATACAATGAGCAGTTCTTC.